In its sample, the clone carrying this T cell receptor (beta chain) was seen once. This sample is part of a study of blood T cell repertoires in COVID-19. On the study more broadly: The study drew acute and convalescent COVID-19 samples from the United States, Italy and Spain.

Trimming cost V 4 bases and J 2 bases; bases outside gene matches: 7. There are 16 residues in the CDR3. Germline V CDR1 and CDR2: SGHRS, YFSETQ. Per the original data handling: It was from reference gene primer amplification that nucleated cell counts were estimated. Method: immunoSEQ multiplex PCR; TCRdb's copy keeps in-frame clones and lacks some. The V and J calls and clone size were taken over from that table, and D and trimming were inferred from the DNA. The sample gives around 170,000 clones, more than 70% of which show up once; around an eighth is in the top ten. Source material: peripheral blood. The chain couples TRBV5-1 to TRBJ2-3; 10 positions agree with TRBD2. The TCR comes from a young man with active or convalescent COVID-19. In DNA form, the CDR3 reads TGCGCCAGCAGCCCGGGCGGGACTAGCGTCACAGATACGCAGTATTTT. The encoded protein is CASSPGGTSVTDTQYF.